Given below is one TCR beta chain in context. The antigen is unknown. The data were obtained in a study of cytomegalovirus exposure and HLA in healthy donors. Across the whole study: Early released data comprised about 85 million unique TCRs from HLA-typed donors.

In the PCR, 60 Vbeta and 13 Jbeta primers were used. Method: immunoSEQ multiplex PCR; TCRdb's copy keeps in-frame clones and lacks some. With around 88,000 clones in the sample, the ten largest clones hold 4.5% to 6.5%. Regarding the study as a whole: Researchers reported in a later analysis that a missense DCLRE1C variant was tied to TCR beta V- and J-gene trimming. Roughly uniform depth of sequencing across donors was assumed in presence/absence analyses. Several of the most significant clusters were apparently associated with common viral pathogens in a later analysis.

The sequenced material came from PBMCs. This TCR came from a girl between 10 and 17 years old in good health and CMV-seropositive.

The CDR3 reads CASSLAIRASGEDTQYF. The CDR3 region has the DNA TGCGCCAGCAGCTTGGCCATAAGGGCTAGCGGGGAAGATACGCAGTATTTT. This chain joins TRBV5-1 and TRBJ2-3, with TRBD2 matching over 9 bases. This CDR3 region has 17 residues. V was pared by 0 bases and J by 5 bases, with 10 bases of the junction left unmatched. Germline CDR1 is SGHRS and CDR2 is YFSETQ.